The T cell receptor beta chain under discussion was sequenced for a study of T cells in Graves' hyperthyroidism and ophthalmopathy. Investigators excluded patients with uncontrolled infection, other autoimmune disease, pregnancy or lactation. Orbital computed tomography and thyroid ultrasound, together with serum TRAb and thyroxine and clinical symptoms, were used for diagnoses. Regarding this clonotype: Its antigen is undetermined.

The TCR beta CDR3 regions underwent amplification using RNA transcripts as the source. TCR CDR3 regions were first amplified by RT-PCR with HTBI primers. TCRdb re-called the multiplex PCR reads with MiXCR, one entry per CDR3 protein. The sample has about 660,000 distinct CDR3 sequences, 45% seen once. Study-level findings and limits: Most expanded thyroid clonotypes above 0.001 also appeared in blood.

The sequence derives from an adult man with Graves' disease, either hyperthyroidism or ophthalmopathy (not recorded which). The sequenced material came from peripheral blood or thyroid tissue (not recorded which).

The chain's CDR3 is CATSYAGGIQPQHF. As DNA, the CDR3 is TGTGCCACCAGTTACGCGGGGGGGATTCAGCCCCAGCATTTT. The chain carries TRBV24-1 and TRBJ1-5, with D possibly being TRBD1 (5 bases). V lost 6 bases and J lost 6, with 14 bases in between. Germline CDR1 and CDR2: KGHDR and SFDVKD. This CDR3 has 14 amino acids.